This is a list of T cell receptor beta chains from one sample in a study of control samples from healthy donors and cancer patients. Method: immunoSEQ multiplex PCR; TCRdb's copy keeps in-frame clones and lacks some. The sample yields 120,000 to 150,000 clones, 80% to 95% seen once. The material sequenced was blood. The receptors derive from a man in his thirties or forties in good health. CDR3s include the opening cysteine and the closing phenylalanine or tryptophan. A row's size may be missing; if present it is once, few, many or a size class.

>TRBV11-3|.
CASSLEVQGVYANTGELFF
>TRBV14|.
CASSPPRVGGIDIQYF
>TRBV18|.
CASSPAVGTEAFF
>TRBV11-2|.
CASSLVPAYEQYF
>TRBV27|.
CASSFSAANYGYTF
>TRBV30|.
CAWQREHPNSPLHF
>TRBV7-3|.
CASSLSSSSYNSPLHF
>TRBV18|.
CASSPPRGMTGNTIYF
>TRBV5-1|.
CASSPDRDNQPQHF
>TRBV18|.
CASSRLGTGDHNEQFF
>TRBV5-1|once
CASRRGGESYGYTF
>TRBV5-1|.
CASSLEGGDTEAFF
>TRBV5-1|.
CASSPTRDRVYNEQFF
>TRBV7-3|once
CASSPRDTGTDTQYF
>TRBV18|.
CASSPPGPPGAYGYTF
>TRBV7-6|.
CASSLPGREEYF
>TRBV28|.
CASSLQGRGNQPQHF
>TRBV7-3|.
CASSPTSVVSAGELFF
>TRBV28|once
CASSTGQIYGYTF
>TRBV5-5|.
CASSILGAGGYNEQFF